These 16 T cell receptor beta chains came from one sample sequenced in a study of technical replicates of blood from a handful of donors. Sequencing used immunoSEQ multiplex PCR; TCRdb keeps in-frame clones, though not all of them. The table includes 95,000 to 100,000 clones, more than 90% detected once. Material: T cells isolated from PBMCs. These receptors originate from a human donor in good health.

The V and J genes are TRBV30 and TRBJ2-1; 8 nucleotides match TRBD1. The ends lost 4 bases at V and 7 bases at J; junction bases unmatched: 12. In germline, CDR1 is GTSNPN, CDR2 SVGIG (reference sequence). This CDR3 has 15 residues. The CDR3 nucleotides read TGTGCCTGGACCCGGGGACAGGCCCTGGGAAATGAGCAGTTCTTC. It encodes CAWTRGQALGNEQFF. The full variable domain, completed using reference TRBV30 and TRBJ2-1, is SQTIHQWPATLVQPVGSPLSLECTVEGTSNPNLYWYRQAAGRGLQLLFYSVGIGQISSEVPQNLSASRPQDRQFILSSKKLLLSDSGFYLCAWTRGQALGNEQFFGPGTRLTVL.

A remark on this clone: At the DNA level, this CDR3 is encoded by other sequences in the same sample as well. V gene TRBV5-1 combines with J gene TRBJ1-4; 7 positions match TRBD1. V lost 1 base to trimming and J lost 4 bases; unmatched junction nucleotides: 1. The CDR3 length is 14 residues. CDR1 and CDR2 from the germline V gene are SGHRS and YFSETQ. The CDR3 is CASSLRDSNEKLFF. CDR3 DNA: TGCGCCAGCAGCTTGAGGGACAGTAATGAAAAACTGTTTTTT.

This chain uses TRBV30 with TRBJ1-1; D uncertain. Trimming pared 2 bases from V and 5 bases from J, leaving 9 bases between. Germline-derived CDR1 and CDR2 are GTSNPN and SVGIG (reference sequence). The length of the CDR3 is 12 residues. CDR3 nucleotides: TGTGCCTGGAGTACGAGTTGGACTGAAGCTTTCTTT. Amino acids: CAWSTSWTEAFF.

The chain is built from TRBV19 and TRBJ1-2, with a possible D match to TRBD1 (6 bases). The CDR3 length is 14 residues. Germline values: CDR1 LNHDA, CDR2 SQIVND (reference sequence). Trimming took 5 bases from V and 8 from J, leaving 18 bases between them. The CDR3 loop reads CASSPDQGSRGYTF. In nucleotides, the CDR3 is TGTGCCAGTAGTCCGGATCAGGGGTCTCGGGGCTACACCTTC. The full variable domain, rest sourced from reference TRBV19 and TRBJ1-2, is DGGITQSPKYLFRKEGQNVTLSCEQNLNHDAMYWYRQDPGQGLRLIYYSQIVNDFQKGDIAEGYSVSREKKESFPLTVTSAQKNPTAFYLCASSPDQGSRGYTFGSGTRLTVV.

The chain is built from TRBV10-2 and TRBJ1-3; 7 bases map to TRBD1. V was pared by 5 bases and J by 5 bases, with 9 bases of the junction left unmatched. This CDR3 spans 15 amino acids. Per germline, CDR1 WSHSY and CDR2 SAAADI. The CDR3 nucleotides read TGCGCCAGCAGTCGGGGGGGGGACAGAAGAAACACCATATATTTT. It specifies CASSRGGDRRNTIYF.

This chain links TRBV7-8 with TRBJ2-7; D call uncertain. The germline V gene has CDR1 SGHVS and CDR2 FQNEAQ. The CDR3 contains 12 residues. V shed 4 bases and J shed 4 bases, with 8 bases lying between them. The CDR3 DNA reads TGTGCCAGCAGCTCCTCTCCTTACGAGCAGTACTTC. This gives the protein CASSSSPYEQYF.

The chain joins TRBV6-5 to TRBJ2-3; 9 positions agree with TRBD2. V was pared by 0 bases and J by 4 bases, with 2 bases of the junction left unmatched. CDR3 size: 15 residues. Germline lookup yields CDR1 MNHEY and CDR2 SVGAGI. CDR3 amino acids: CASSYSGGGADTQYF. Here the CDR3 DNA reads TGTGCCAGCAGTTACTCGGGCGGGGGGGCAGATACGCAGTATTTT.

CDR3 sequence reads: CASIAGAGGQETQYF. CDR3 in DNA: TGTGCCAGCATTGCGGGTGCGGGAGGGCAAGAGACCCAGTACTTC. V gene TRBV2 combines with J gene TRBJ2-5, with 9 bases aligning to TRBD2. Trimming removed 7 bases from V and 2 bases from J; junction bases left unmatched: 8. CDR1 SNHLY and CDR2 FYNNEI come from the germline V gene. This CDR3 is 15 amino acids long.

The chain uses TRBV6-1 and TRBJ2-7; the D gene is possibly TRBD2 (5 bases). In germline, CDR1 is MNHNS, CDR2 SASEGT. Trimming shortened V by 2 bases and J by 2 bases, and 10 bases separated the two germline ends. The CDR3 totals 14 residues. For the CDR3, the DNA is TGTGCCAGCAGTGAAACCGGGGTCCCCTACGAGCAGTACTTC. It specifies CASSETGVPYEQYF.

The chain couples TRBV5-1 to TRBJ1-1, with a weak D call TRBD1 (6 bases). Germline V gene data show CDR1 as SGHRS and CDR2 as YFSETQ. The V and J ends lost 4 bases and 4 bases respectively, with 17 bases between them. The CDR3 is 15 residues long. Here the CDR3 reads CASSPRPQGSTEAFF. CDR3 bases: TGCGCCAGCAGCCCCCGACCACAGGGAAGCACTGAAGCTTTCTTT.

The chain recombines TRBV28 with TRBJ2-7; a possible D gene is TRBD1 (5 bases). Germline V gene lookup returns CDR1 MDHEN and CDR2 SYDVKM. The germline V and J ends were trimmed by 4 bases and 3 bases, with 22 bases remaining between them. The CDR3 loop spans 17 amino acids. In nucleotides, the CDR3 is TGTGCCAGCAGTTCTCTCAGGGCCGAACCCAGAAGCTACGAGCAGTACTTC. Its translation: CASSSLRAEPRSYEQYF.

This clone occurred once. The V gene is TRBV7-9, the J gene TRBJ2-1, with no clear D. V dropped 0 bases and J dropped 15 bases, with 15 bases sitting between them. The CDR3 is 13 amino acids. Germline assignment: CDR1 SEHNR and CDR2 FQNEAQ (reference sequence). The DNA of the CDR3 is TGTGCCAGCAGCTTAGCGGCGCAGCCCTCAGGGTTCTTC. Protein: CASSLAAQPSGFF. The variable domain in full, completed from reference TRBV7-9 and TRBJ2-1, reads DTGVSQNPRHKITKRGQNVTFRCDPISEHNRLYWYRQTLGQGPEFLTYFQNEAQLEKSRLLSDRFSAERPKGSFSTLEIQRTEQGDSAMYLCASSLAAQPSGFFGPGTRLTVL.

The genes are TRBV5-1 and TRBJ2-3; TRBD2 matches 12 bases. The CDR3 consists of 17 residues. The V segment lost 6 bases and the J segment 3 bases; nucleotides outside the gene matches: 11. Per the germline V gene, CDR1 is SGHRS and CDR2 is YFSETQ. The CDR3 DNA is TGCGCCAGCAATAGGACTAGCGGGAAGGTGGGGACAGATACGCAGTATTTT. Amino acid sequence: CASNRTSGKVGTDTQYF.

This chain uses TRBV10-2 with TRBJ1-2, with TRBD1 as a possible D gene (5 bases). CDR1 is WSHSY and CDR2 is SAAADI in the germline V gene. V lost 8 bases to trimming and J lost 4 bases, with 14 bases between them. The CDR3 is 13 amino acids. The CDR3, as DNA: TGCGCCAGCGTGGGGGGATCCTTCTATGGCTACACCTTC. The encoded protein is CASVGGSFYGYTF.

The chain is built from TRBV7-8 and TRBJ2-3; the D gene is possibly TRBD2 (6 bases). Trimming took 2 bases from V and 2 from J, leaving 11 bases between them. The CDR3 covers 15 residues. The V gene's germline CDR1 is SGHVS and CDR2 FQNEAQ. Here the CDR3 reads CASSLTTSLTDTQYF. The CDR3, as DNA: TGTGCCAGCAGCTTAACGACTAGTCTCACAGATACGCAGTATTTT. The full variable domain, its missing parts supplied by reference TRBV7-8 and TRBJ2-3, is GAGVSQSPRYKVAKRGQDVALRCDPISGHVSLFWYQQALGQGPEFLTYFQNEAQLDKSGLPSDRFFAERPEGSVSTLKIQRTQQEDSAVYLCASSLTTSLTDTQYFGPGTRLTVL.

The chain couples TRBV6-5 to TRBJ2-5; 7 bases are shared with TRBD1. V lost 2 bases to trimming and J lost 5 bases; unmatched junction nucleotides: 8. CDR3 size: 15 residues. Germline V lookup: CDR1 MNHEY, CDR2 SVGAGI. The DNA for the CDR3 is TGTGCCAGCAGTTACCTACAGGGGTTGGTCGAGACCCAGTACTTC. Translating it yields CASSYLQGLVETQYF.